The sequence of this T cell receptor beta chain was determined in a study of shared clonotypes between healthy human individuals. Across the study: Donors had three CD4 naive, three CD4 memory, two CD8 naive and one CD8 memory plate apiece. Points from the study as a whole: Approximately 5.3% was the fraction of naive CD4 clonotypes found shared across several donors. Memory subsets generally showed smaller estimated richness than naive subsets did.

Worth noting for this clone: Antigen specificity is unknown.

CDR3 length: 16 residues. Trimming took 4 bases from V and 2 from J; bases not matched to a gene: 5. Germline-derived CDR1 and CDR2 are LGHNA and YNFKEQ. Profiling relied on immunoSEQ multiplex PCR, and the TCRdb table lists in-frame clones only, not all of them. The sample has 850,000 to 1,200,000 clones, roughly 75% seen once. Sequencing was carried out using memory CD4+ T cells sorted from blood. Sample subset: CD45RA-negative fraction. The chain has TRBV4-2 and TRBJ2-5, with 12 bases that match TRBD2. The sequence derives from a man between 18 and 29 years old in good health. The CDR3 is CASSPGLAGVQETQYF. DNA of the CDR3: TGTGCCAGCAGCCCGGGACTAGCGGGCGTGCAAGAGACCCAGTACTTC.